This entry lists 28 T cell receptor beta chains sequenced from one sample in a study of regulatory T cells in long-lasting Graves disease (dated by TCRdb to about 2021). Libraries were built with multiplex PCR. Sequencing relied on an Illumina HiSeq 4000. CDR3 regions were amplified by Arm-PCR with iRepertoire HTBI primers to construct TCR beta libraries. TCRdb applied fastp at Q25 and MiXCR to the public reads, then kept only in-frame beta chains. One record per CDR3 amino acid sequence lists the most common genes and DNA. The sample table shows about 470,000 distinct CDR3 sequences, and roughly 20% are seen once. The ten top clones hold over 7.5% of the sample. Per the publication, the time point label means: persistent/refractory GD, antithyroid drugs over 5 years with positive TRAb. For both TCR sequencing and RNA sequencing, RNA was extracted from PBMCs in TRIzol. Specimen: peripheral blood mononuclear cells (PBMCs), collected when the disease was refractory, from a patient treated with antithyroid drugs. The receptors originated from a female donor with Graves disease.

The V and J genes are TRBV29-1 and TRBJ2-7; D gene uncertain. The V gene's germline CDR1 is SQVTM and CDR2 ANQGSEA. The length of the CDR3 is 13 residues. V dropped 1 base and J dropped 2 bases, with 9 bases sitting between them. The DNA of the CDR3 is TGCAGCGTTGAAGGGCCCCGGACCTACGAGCAGTACTTC. Translated: CSVEGPRTYEQYF.

The J gene is TRBJ2-7, the V gene TRBV2; TRBD2 agrees at 13 bases. V shed 3 bases, J shed 0 bases, and the junction held 8 bases outside the gene matches. In germline, CDR1 is SNHLY, CDR2 FYNNEI. The CDR3 has 18 residues. This chain's CDR3 is CASSDRGLAGPSSYEQYF. The CDR3, as DNA: TGTGCCAGCAGTGATCGGGGACTAGCGGGACCGAGCTCCTACGAGCAGTACTTC.

This clonotype appeared many times. V is TRBV24-1 and J is TRBJ2-2; D is possibly TRBD1 (5 bases). V was clipped by 3 bases and J by 0 bases, with 10 bases between them. This CDR3 contains 16 residues. Germline CDR1 KGHDR, CDR2 SFDVKD. In DNA, the CDR3 is TGTGCCACCAGTGATCGAAGGGGCTCGAACACCGGGGAGCTGTTTTTT. Amino acid sequence: CATSDRRGSNTGELFF.

In its sample, this clonotype was seen a few times. The gene calls are TRBV28 and TRBJ2-1; D is possibly TRBD1 (7 bases). The ends were cut back, 1 base at V and 2 bases at J, with 12 bases in the middle. This CDR3 has 16 residues. The germline gives CDR1 MDHEN, CDR2 SYDVKM. For the CDR3, the DNA is TGTGCCAGCAGTTTATTACAGGGGAGGACCTACAATGAGCAGTTCTTC. Translated, it gives CASSLLQGRTYNEQFF.

This clonotype was counted between two and nine times. The chain uses TRBV19 and TRBJ1-5, with unresolved D. This CDR3 is 13 amino acids long. Trimming left V 1 base short and J 10 bases short, with 11 bases between. CDR1 and CDR2 from the germline V gene are LNHDA and SQIVND (reference sequence). The CDR3 sequence: CASSIGPEGPQHF. As DNA, the CDR3 is TGTGCCAGTAGTATAGGTCCGGAGGGCCCCCAGCATTTT.

Details on this clonotype: This may stem from a read error, because a much larger clone lies one nucleotide away. Since no conserved phenylalanine or tryptophan closes the CDR3, a read error is the likely cause. This chain uses TRBV7-9 with TRBJ1-2, with D uncertain. V gave up 1 base and J gave up 8 bases, with 11 bases separating them. The CDR3 covers 13 residues. The germline V gene has CDR1 SEHNR and CDR2 FQNEAQ (reference sequence). The CDR3 sequence: CASSLEPQHGYTS. The CDR3 DNA sequence: TGTGCCAGCAGCTTAGAACCCCAGCACGGCTACACCTCC.

At least ten counts were recorded for this clonotype. The chain joins TRBV10-3 to TRBJ2-7; 11 nucleotides match TRBD1. Germline V CDR1 and CDR2: ENHRY, SYGVKD. J lost 3 bases, V lost 6 bases, and 4 bases had no gene match. This CDR3 has 14 amino acids. The CDR3 DNA follows: TGTGCCATCAGCCCGGGACAGGGGGGCTACGAGCAGTACTTC. Its protein product is CAISPGQGGYEQYF.

With regard to this clonotype: Mismatch with germline at one junction end may stem from a read error. The chain employs TRBV6-2 or TRBV6-3 and TRBJ1-4, with D perhaps matching TRBD1 (6 bases). This CDR3 contains 14 residues. The germline CDR1 and CDR2 sequences are MNHEY and SVGEGT. The CDR3 nucleotides are TGTGCCAGCAAGCCAGGGGTTATAGGTGAAAAACCGTTTTTT. This sequence encodes CASKPGVIGEKPFF.

This clonotype was detected many times. V is TRBV28 and J is TRBJ2-7; the match to TRBD2 covers 8 bases. After removal of 6 bases from V and 3 bases from J, the junction contained 7 bases not matched to a gene. This CDR3 has 14 amino acids. Germline V CDR1 and CDR2: MDHEN, SYDVKM. This CDR3 reads CASSQTGLVYEQYF. The CDR3 DNA sequence: TGTGCCAGCAGCCAAACGGGACTAGTCTACGAGCAGTACTTC. The whole variable domain, remainder taken from reference TRBV28 and TRBJ2-7, is DVKVTQSSRYLVKRTGEKVFLECVQDMDHENMFWYRQDPGLGLRLIYFSYDVKMKEKGDIPEGYSVSREKKERFSLILESASTNQTSMYLCASSQTGLVYEQYFGPGTRLTVT.

This clonotype has more than one count but fewer than ten. V gene TRBV6-1 combines with J gene TRBJ1-6; tentatively, D is TRBD1 (5 bases). Trimming removed 5 bases at V and 6 bases at J, with 11 bases between. This CDR3 is 14 amino acids long. From germline, CDR1 is MNHNS and CDR2 SASEGT. The CDR3 coding sequence is TGTGCCAGCAGTAGGGGAAAAATTAATTCACCCCTCCACTTT. This translates into CASSRGKINSPLHF.

This chain links TRBV14 with TRBJ1-1, with no clear D. The germline V gene encodes CDR1 SGHDN and CDR2 FVKESK. The CDR3 length is 13 residues. Trimming took 4 bases from V and 7 from J, leaving 13 bases between them. For the CDR3, the DNA is TGTGCCAGCAGCCGGCTCGGGTCCGTTGAAGCTTTCTTT. This translates into CASSRLGSVEAFF.

This clonotype was seen only a few times. The gene calls are TRBV30 and TRBJ1-6; 8 bases fit TRBD1. J was trimmed by 8 bases and V by 0 bases; bases with no gene match: 3. Per the germline V gene, CDR1 is GTSNPN and CDR2 is SVGIG (reference sequence). The CDR3 has 14 residues. CDR3 region: CAWSVGTGYSPLHF. For the CDR3, the DNA is TGTGCCTGGAGTGTGGGGACAGGATATTCACCCCTCCACTTT.

This clonotype was seen more than once but under ten times. V is TRBV28 and J is TRBJ2-3; TRBD1 aligns across 8 bases. Trimming took 3 bases from V and 3 from J; bases not matched to a gene: 5. Germline-derived CDR1 and CDR2 are MDHEN and SYDVKM. The CDR3 extends over 15 amino acids. In DNA form, the CDR3 reads TGTGCCAGCAGTTTTACAGGGGGTTGGACAGATACGCAGTATTTT. Its translation is CASSFTGGWTDTQYF.

Comments on this clonotype: This may arise from a read error, as a much more abundant clone is one base away. The CDR3 does not end in the conserved phenylalanine or tryptophan, so this is likely a read error. V and J are TRBV7-2 and TRBJ2-7; a weak D match, TRBD2 (6 bases). The V gene's germline CDR1 is SGHTA and CDR2 FQGNSA. The CDR3 extends over 13 amino acids. The V gene lost 5 bases and the J gene lost 7 bases, with 15 bases spanning the gap. The CDR3 loop is CASSTGGTLEQYS. CDR3 DNA: TGTGCCAGCAGCACCGGCGGGACGTTGGAGCAGTACTCC.

This clonotype occurred many times. The chain joins TRBV20-1 to TRBJ1-5, with a weak D call TRBD1 (6 bases). V was trimmed by 5 bases and J by 7 bases, leaving 15 bases between them. The CDR3 consists of 13 residues. Germline V gene lookup returns CDR1 DFQATT and CDR2 SNEGSKA (reference sequence). CDR3 nucleotide sequence: TGCAGTGCTGATACAGGGTTGGGACAGCCCCAGCATTTT. Protein: CSADTGLGQPQHF.

In this sample, this clonotype turned up a few times. The chain has TRBV19 and TRBJ1-1; D is uncertain. Germline CDR1 reads LNHDA; CDR2 reads SQIVND (reference sequence). V was trimmed by 6 bases and J by 1 base, leaving 9 bases between them. The CDR3 runs 13 residues. In nucleotides, the CDR3 is TGTGCCAGTAGATCCCTCAAGAACACTGAAGCTTTCTTT. Protein product: CASRSLKNTEAFF.

The V gene is TRBV3-1, the J gene TRBJ2-1; TRBD2 agrees at 7 bases. The germline gives CDR1 LGHDT, CDR2 YNNKEL (reference sequence). Losses at the gene ends were 4 bases for V and 9 bases for J; bases not matched to a gene: 12. The CDR3 is 15 amino acids. CDR3: CASSLSGDSGSEQFF. The CDR3 nucleotides are TGTGCCAGCAGCCTCAGCGGGGACTCTGGGAGTGAGCAGTTCTTC.

At least ten counts were recorded for this clonotype. The chain links TRBV12-3 or TRBV12-4 to TRBJ1-2; 7 positions match TRBD1. J gave up 8 bases and V 8 bases, and 11 bases lay outside the gene matches. The CDR3 consists of 13 residues. CDR3 nucleotides: TGTGCCAGCGGTGAAGGGGGCGCGGCGGGCTACACCTTC. This gives the protein CASGEGGAAGYTF.

This clonotype was counted at least ten times. V gene TRBV2 combines with J gene TRBJ1-2; 7 positions agree with TRBD1. V lost 3 bases to trimming and J lost 8 bases; unmatched junction nucleotides: 9. CDR3 length equals 14 residues. CDR1 is SNHLY, CDR2 FYNNEI, per germline. The CDR3 DNA reads TGTGCCAGCAGTGATTCGGTAGGGGGCGACGGCTACACCTTC. Protein sequence: CASSDSVGGDGYTF.

This clonotype was counted between two and nine times. V is TRBV18 and J is TRBJ1-4, with 7 bases fitting TRBD1. The germline V gene has CDR1 KGHSH and CDR2 LQKENI. V was clipped by 5 bases and J by 0 bases; unmatched bases: 6. The CDR3 totals 16 residues. As DNA, the CDR3 is TGTGCCAGCTCAGTCCAGGGGGTCGCAACTAATGAAAAACTGTTTTTT. Encoded protein: CASSVQGVATNEKLFF.

This clonotype has a count of ten or more. The genes are TRBV2 and TRBJ2-7; 7 bases fit TRBD1. Germline CDR1 SNHLY, CDR2 FYNNEI. Trimming at V came to 10 bases and at J to 4 bases, leaving 13 bases not matched to a gene. The CDR3 runs to 14 residues. This CDR3 is CATRWLGGRYEQYF. The CDR3 nucleotides read TGTGCCACGCGCTGGTTAGGGGGCAGGTACGAGCAGTACTTC.

This clonotype was seen ten or more times. V usage is TRBV12-3 or TRBV12-4 and J usage is TRBJ2-7; the match to TRBD2 covers 8 bases. The CDR3 length is 14 residues. V dropped 6 bases and J dropped 6; count of bases not matched to a gene: 10. The CDR3 here is CASRPSGLAVEQYF. DNA for the CDR3: TGTGCCAGCAGACCCAGCGGACTAGCCGTCGAGCAGTACTTC.

The chain has TRBV13 and TRBJ2-2; possible D gene TRBD2, 6 bases. The V end lost 3 bases, the J end lost 0 bases, and 8 bases lay between the germline ends. CDR1 and CDR2 from the germline V gene are PRHDT and FYEKMQ (reference sequence). This CDR3 is 15 amino acids long. The CDR3 nucleotides are TGTGCCAGCAGCTTCGCGGGAACGAACACCGGGGAGCTGTTTTTT. This codes for CASSFAGTNTGELFF. The entire variable domain, with the rest obtained from reference TRBV13 and TRBJ2-2, is as follows: AAGVIQSPRHLIKEKRETATLKCYPIPRHDTVYWYQQGPGQDPQFLISFYEKMQSDKGSIPDRFSAQQFSDYHSELNMSSLELGDSALYFCASSFAGTNTGELFFGEGSRLTVL.

The gene calls are TRBV27 and TRBJ1-1; the D is unclear. Trimming left V 7 bases short and J 3 bases short, with 12 bases between. The CDR3 has 13 residues. CDR1 is MNHEY, CDR2 SMNVEV, per germline (reference sequence). The CDR3 DNA reads TGTGCCAGCATAGCGAGTTGGGACACTGAAGCTTTCTTT. Translation: CASIASWDTEAFF.

The rearrangement joins TRBV11-3 to TRBJ2-3; 7 bases are shared with TRBD1. With 5 bases clipped from V and 1 base from J, the junction kept 12 bases outside the gene matches. From germline, CDR1 is SGHNT and CDR2 YENEEA. The CDR3 consists of 17 residues. CDR3 DNA: TGTGCCAGCAGCACCCGAGACAGGGCAAAAGGCACAGATACGCAGTATTTT. Its translation is CASSTRDRAKGTDTQYF.

This clonotype has at least ten counts. The chain joins TRBV2 to TRBJ1-1; D ambiguous. Trimming removed 6 bases from V and 5 bases from J, with 13 bases in between. Germline V lookup: CDR1 SNHLY, CDR2 FYNNEI. The CDR3 covers 13 residues. CDR3 in DNA: TGTGCCAGCAGCGTCGTGGGGTGGACTGAAGCTTTCTTT. Translation: CASSVVGWTEAFF.

In this sample, this clonotype turned up a few times. This chain connects TRBV19 to TRBJ1-1; D not resolved. Trimming took off 7 bases at V and 5 bases at J, with 17 bases between the two ends. The CDR3 has 14 residues. The germline V gene encodes CDR1 LNHDA and CDR2 SQIVND (reference sequence). The CDR3 nucleotides are TGTGCCAGTACTCCACCGGGGTGGGGTACTGAAGCTTTCTTT. This sequence encodes CASTPPGWGTEAFF.

This sequence joins TRBV27 and TRBJ1-6; D gene unclear. The CDR3 totals 15 residues. Looked up from germline, CDR1 is MNHEY and CDR2 is SMNVEV (reference sequence). Trimming took 2 bases from V and 7 from J, leaving 12 bases between them. CDR3 residues: CASSLIPPGNSPLHF. The CDR3 coding sequence is TGTGCCAGCAGTTTAATCCCCCCGGGAAATTCACCCCTCCACTTT.